One sample yielded the 15 T cell receptor beta chains listed below, sequenced in a study of spatial heterogeneity in lung cancer. General observations from the study: Counts of expanded alpha and beta TCRs within tumors tracked the tumor nonsynonymous mutation count.

Each CDR3 protein gets one entry after TCRdb re-called the 5' RACE reads with MiXCR. The table shows about 4,000 distinct CDR3 sequences, with roughly 36% occurring only once. No antigen is known for these receptors. The time point is: sample taken at primary tumor resection. The input for sequencing was lung tumor tissue, taken at surgery. The receptors here all came from a male donor with early-stage non-small cell lung cancer.

This clonotype was counted once. V is TRBV5-1 and J is TRBJ2-1, with D possibly TRBD1 on 5 matching bases. Germline values: CDR1 SGHRS, CDR2 YFSETQ. CDR3 length equals 16 residues. With 4 bases removed from V and 3 bases from J, the gap between germline ends came to 17 bases. In DNA form, the CDR3 reads TGCGCCAGCAGCCCAGGGCCCGACAGATACTACAATGAGCAGTTCTTC. As protein: CASSPGPDRYYNEQFF.

The gene calls are TRBV3-1 and TRBJ2-7; D gene ambiguous. CDR3 length equals 12 residues. The germline V gene encodes CDR1 LGHDT and CDR2 YNNKEL (reference sequence). The V end was cut by 1 base, the J end by 5 bases, with 6 bases between. CDR3 protein: CASSQGVNEQYF. The CDR3 coding sequence is TGTGCCAGCAGCCAAGGGGTAAACGAGCAGTACTTC.

By sample fraction, this clonotype is medium-sized (0.01 to 0.1%). The chain couples TRBV14 to TRBJ2-1, with D tentatively TRBD2 (6 bases). V lost 4 bases and J 12 bases, leaving 16 bases between the germline ends. Germline CDR1 is SGHDN and CDR2 is FVKESK. The CDR3 totals 13 residues. The CDR3 region has the DNA TGTGCCAGCAGCCTTCTCGTGGCCGGGAGGCAGTTCTTC. Its translation: CASSLLVAGRQFF.

The chain recombines TRBV4-2 with TRBJ1-5; possibly TRBD1 for D (6 bases). The germline V gene has CDR1 LGHNA and CDR2 YNFKEQ. Trimming took 0 bases from V and 4 from J, leaving 10 bases between them. The CDR3 is 15 amino acids. CDR3 loop: CASSQETGRNQPQHF. Here the CDR3 DNA reads TGTGCCAGCAGCCAAGAGACAGGACGGAATCAGCCCCAGCATTTT.

Only a few counts were recorded for this clonotype. This chain joins TRBV5-6 and TRBJ1-2; 9 bases fit TRBD1. The CDR3 extends over 13 amino acids. Germline lookup yields CDR1 SGHDT and CDR2 YYEEEE. Losses at the gene ends were 4 bases for V and 7 bases for J; bases not matched to a gene: 5. CDR3 bases: TGTGCCAGCAGCCGGGGACAGGGCGGTGGCTACACCTTC. Translating gives CASSRGQGGGYTF.

CDR3 region: CASSQTSAGGYNEQFF. In DNA form, the CDR3 reads TGCGCCAGCAGCCAAACATCAGCGGGGGGATACAATGAGCAGTTCTTC. This chain connects TRBV4-1 to TRBJ2-1; 9 nucleotides match TRBD2. This CDR3 spans 16 amino acids. Germline loops: CDR1 MGHRA, CDR2 YSYEKL. V lost 2 bases, J lost 4 bases, and 6 bases stayed unmatched.

The V gene is TRBV18, the J gene TRBJ2-1; maybe TRBD2 (6 bases). In germline, CDR1 is KGHSH, CDR2 LQKENI. The CDR3 spans 14 residues. The germline V and J ends were trimmed by 3 bases and 3 bases, with 9 bases remaining between them. The CDR3 sequence: CASSPPGVYNEQFF. As DNA, the CDR3 is TGTGCCAGCTCACCGCCGGGAGTCTACAATGAGCAGTTCTTC.

Only a few counts were recorded for this clonotype. The genes are TRBV12-3 or TRBV12-4 and TRBJ2-1; the match to TRBD2 covers 7 bases. With V trimmed by 4 bases and J by 9 bases, 9 bases remained unmatched. The CDR3 is 14 amino acids. CDR3 bases: TGTGCCAGCAGTTCCAGCGGGACCGTCGGTGAGCAGTTCTTC. Its translation is CASSSSGTVGEQFF.

By share of the sample, this clonotype is large (0.1 to 1%). The V call is TRBV29-1, the J call TRBJ1-1; weak D call: TRBD1 (5 bases). Trimming stripped 4 bases from V and 0 bases from J, with 12 bases between. Germline loops: CDR1 SQVTM, CDR2 ANQGSEA. The CDR3 is 14 amino acids. The CDR3 nucleotides are TGCAGCGTTGGGAGGGACGGCATGAACACTGAAGCTTTCTTT. This gives the protein CSVGRDGMNTEAFF.

The genes are TRBV21-1 and TRBJ2-1; TRBD2, the table's D call, was not compared with the DNA. TRBV21-1 is deemed a pseudogene. The CDR3 has 17 amino acids. The CDR3 DNA sequence: TGTGCCAGCAGCAAAGGAACTAGCGGGGCCCCCTACAATGAGCAGTTCTTC. Its translation is CASSKGTSGAPYNEQFF.

The chain joins TRBV3-1 to TRBJ2-7; D is uncertain. The V end lost 3 bases, the J end lost 0 bases, and 6 bases lay between the germline ends. The CDR3 sequence is 13 residues long. CDR1 and CDR2 from the germline V gene are LGHDT and YNNKEL (reference sequence). The DNA of the CDR3 is TGTGCCAGCAGCCACTCGAGCTCCTACGAGCAGTACTTC. Translation gives CASSHSSSYEQYF.

This clonotype is labeled medium-sized. The chain is built from TRBV7-3 and TRBJ2-5, with 9 bases that match TRBD1. V dropped 3 bases and J dropped 4; count of bases not matched to a gene: 3. There are 14 residues in the CDR3. The germline gives CDR1 SGHTA, CDR2 FQGTGA. CDR3 bases: TGTGCCAGCAGCTTGGGACAGGGAGTAGAGACCCAGTACTTC. Translating gives CASSLGQGVETQYF.

Judged by abundance, this clonotype is large. The chain combines TRBV19 with TRBJ2-1; 14 nucleotides match TRBD2. Looked up from germline, CDR1 is LNHDA and CDR2 is SQIVND (reference sequence). The CDR3 contains 18 residues. The ends lost 5 bases at V and 2 bases at J; junction bases unmatched: 8. CDR3 sequence: CASSVDGTSGSPYNEQFF. In DNA, the CDR3 is TGTGCCAGTAGTGTTGACGGGACTAGCGGGAGTCCCTACAATGAGCAGTTCTTC.

This clonotype is large (0.1 to 1%) by share. The chain joins TRBV20-1 to TRBJ2-7, with 8 bases lining up with TRBD1. The CDR3 runs to 15 residues. Trimming took 0 bases from V and 2 from J; bases not matched to a gene: 6. Germline V lookup: CDR1 DFQATT, CDR2 SNEGSKA (reference sequence). In nucleotides, the CDR3 is TGCAGTGCTAGAGATCCCACAGGGGGTACCTACGAGCAGTACTTC. This encodes CSARDPTGGTYEQYF.

This clonotype is labeled as medium-sized (0.01 to 0.1%). The V and J genes are TRBV28 and TRBJ2-5, with D maybe TRBD2 (6 bases). The germline CDR1 and CDR2 sequences are MDHEN and SYDVKM. The CDR3 runs to 15 residues. V was clipped by 7 bases and J by 5 bases, with 20 bases between them. DNA of the CDR3: TGTGCCAGCACCGGGGAGGAGGGGCTCCACGAGACCCAGTACTTC. As protein: CASTGEEGLHETQYF. Supplemented by reference TRBV28 and TRBJ2-5, the full variable domain reads DVKVTQSSRYLVKRTGEKVFLECVQDMDHENMFWYRQDPGLGLRLIYFSYDVKMKEKGDIPEGYSVSREKKERFSLILESASTNQTSMYLCASTGEEGLHETQYFGPGTRLLVL.